This T cell receptor (beta chain) was sequenced for a study of cytomegalovirus exposure and HLA in healthy donors (dated by TCRdb to about 2017). As for the study more broadly: According to an earlier analysis of 587 of the donors, about 179 million T cells yielded 90 million to 130 million unique TCR beta sequences and around 280 Gb of sequence data. Rather than drawing on any new phenotypic data, the later analysis identified candidate immune exposures from TCR beta sequences and the way those sequences occurred across donors. Genome-wide SNP genotypes for about 55% of the 666 donors were used in a later genetic analysis, which treated that subset as a discovery cohort. The study combined high-throughput TCR immunosequencing, statistical association of individual TCRs with disease status, and machine learning to predict cytomegalovirus infection status. Among under 450 genotyped donors of the cohort, an average of 235,054 unique TCR beta nucleotide sequences were sequenced per donor, roughly 20% of them non-productive. To study patterns of TCR occurrence, a later analysis re-analyzed previously published TCR beta repertoires from around 660 donors and added high-resolution HLA genotyping. An earlier analysis of about 600 of the donors used high-throughput TCR beta sequencing to judge whether each TCR beta V gene segment behaved as functional or pseudogenic. Typing coverage differed by locus: A, B, C, DRB1 and DQB1 were typed in about 629-630 donors, DQA1 in 500 to 550, DPA1 in 606, and DPB1 in 472. Of the roughly 420 genotyped donors, 75% to 85% were placed in the genetic ancestry cluster associated with self-reported Caucasian donors. Donor age, sex, ethnicity and CMV serostatus were collected together with the repertoire data. Every repertoire in the discovery cohort had been generated on one and the same sequencing platform. The study used immunosequencing to profile the T cell repertoires of approximately 630 subjects and linked those repertoires to cytomegalovirus serostatus. Besides the first cohort of around 700 subjects, a separate validation cohort made up of over 95 different subjects was used. HLA typing included class I and class II loci at four-digit resolution. Because of strong linkage in the cohort, five DR-DQ haplotypes were treated as single units for association and clustering. The aim of the study was to test whether cataloging public T cell receptors could identify signatures of past pathogen exposure. Approximately 300 gigabases of sequencing data and roughly 81 million unique TCR sequences made up an early release that covered roughly 670 HLA-typed donors.

Notes on this clone: Its antigen target is currently unknown. Within one base of it there is no much larger clone, and no base qualities were kept.

Receptor amplification or capture employed the immunoSEQ multiplex PCR assay. The multiplex PCR relied on a mix of 60 forward primers for TCR Vbeta segments and 13 reverse primers for TCR Jbeta segments. Amplification of the CDR3 region of rearranged TCR beta genes was performed with a multiplex PCR assay on genomic DNA. On the Illumina HiSeq System, the amplified TCR beta libraries were sequenced as 87-base-pair reads. Regarding the original processing steps: A later analysis counted about 80 million unique TCR beta chains across the 700 or so repertoires, and 9.5 million to 11 million of these chains were shared by at least two donors. To remove PCR and sequencing errors, raw reads were error-corrected and collapsed into unique sequences using a nearest-neighbor algorithm that merged closely related sequences. Alignment of CDR3 sequences to IMGT reference sequences was used to assign V, D and J gene segments. For a sequence to be retained, a match of at least six nucleotides to both a V gene segment and a J gene segment was required. Rearrangements were called productive when the CDR3 lacked stop codons and stayed in frame with V and J; all others were non-productive. Following IMGT convention, CDR3 was defined as the stretch from the second conserved V-encoded cysteine to the conserved J-encoded phenylalanine. Sequences without an unambiguous match to a single V gene segment were excluded from the earlier analysis of about 640 of the donors. An earlier analysis of fewer than 750 of the donors classified V segments as functional when productive rearrangements were above 56.7% and as segregating when the standard deviation between donors was above 5%. A statistical classification framework was built to diagnose cytomegalovirus status from the catalog of TCR beta chain sequences. V and J gene assignment, in a later analysis, came from comparing TCR nucleotide sequences with IMGT/GENE-DB human TR gene sequences. In a later analysis, CDR3 sequences and most-parsimonious VDJ recombination scenarios were assigned using the TCRdist pipeline. In a later analysis, each TCR beta chain was defined by its CDR3 amino acid sequence together with its V-gene family, and reads without a unique V-gene family were excluded. A later analysis removed several hundred highly shared, low-generation-probability nucleotide sequences to deal with suspected cross-contamination and a sequencing artifact. In a later analysis, a clonal expansion index was calculated for each public chain from normalized within-repertoire ranks of inferred template counts. In a later analysis, generation probabilities were computed with a VDJ recombination model fitted to out-of-frame rearrangements, and the resulting probabilities were checked against IGoR. A later analysis scored TCR-TCR, TCR-HLA and TCR-CMV co-occurrence with hypergeometric tests, applying a repertoire-size bias correction to TCR pairs. A later analysis estimated false discovery rates by permuting HLA or CMV assignments 20 times. A later analysis grouped co-occurring TCRs with DBSCAN, adding TCRdist sequence similarity when clustering within HLA-allele-positive subsets. Repertoires with fewer than 30,000 or more than 120,000 public chains were left out of co-occurrence clustering, as were about 5 repertoires with anomalous nucleotide sharing. Sourced from immuneACCESS, this table was stored by TCRdb with only in-frame sequences that have V and J called. A share of the clones is absent; for the studies checked, an unresolved V gene accounts for under half, and the remainder has no known explanation. V, J and clone size were drawn from that table, and D and trimming were deduced from the DNA. Across this sample there are roughly 100,000 clones, with around 9.6% seen only once. The biggest ten clones account for 4.5% to 6.5% of the sample.

What the work shows at the level of the full study, not this receptor alone: According to a later analysis, TCR association rates differed among HLA loci, with DRB1 alleles showing the most associated TCRs and HLA-C alleles showing the fewest. A further reported finding was that TCR beta sequences accurately predicted the HLA-A and HLA-B alleles for most subjects in the first cohort. According to the authors, the approach could potentially be generalized to other disease states and immunological phenotypes. Compared with the 666-donor mean, donors in an Asian-associated ancestry cluster had fewer N-insertions in productive TCRs, according to a later genetic analysis. This cohort had only TCR beta chains sequenced, and the lack of alpha or paired-chain data limited which features could be detected. In vitro tests confirmed that a few of the cytomegalovirus-associated TCR beta chains recognize cytomegalovirus antigens. According to a later analysis, most CMV-associated TCR beta chains appeared to be HLA-restricted, and the HLA associations seemed to be driven largely by CMV exposure. When HLA alleles, especially DR and DQ, strongly co-occurred, attributing TCR associations to individual alleles was difficult. In both the original and validation cohorts, the classifier was reported to diagnose cytomegalovirus status with high specificity and sensitivity. Some IMGT-functional V segments, including TRBV6-2 and TRBV6-3, could not be told apart with the 87-base-pair reads, so those segments were excluded. At a false discovery rate of 0.05, a later analysis linked 16,000 or so TCR beta sequences to specific HLA alleles. Linkage disequilibrium might explain the correlated functional status among segregating V segments, but an unknown experimental factor could not be ruled out. In a later analysis, HLA-associated TCR beta chains showed more clonal expansion and lower generation probabilities than non-associated chains that were equally common. The only immune exposure information available for the cohort was CMV serostatus. A cluster of highly shared sequence variants was judged likely to be a technical artifact of the sequencing pipeline. Because some donors lacked HLA typing at each locus, the association tests relied only on the typed subset. Because counts were too low, roughly 18 rarely observed V segments, including chromosome 9 orphons, were left out of the earlier analysis of approximately 500 of the donors. A later genetic analysis associated a missense DCLRE1C variant with V-gene and J-gene trimming of TCR beta chains, and an independent cohort replicated the association. A total of about 180 TCR beta chains were listed by the study as associated with cytomegalovirus. A later analysis reported that several top co-occurrence clusters appeared linked to parvovirus B19, influenza, CMV and Epstein-Barr virus. The presence/absence analyses assumed that sequencing depth was roughly uniform across donors, and that assumption may not be true. Most TCR sequences were observed very rarely across donors, whereas some public TCRs were present in many individuals. Broadly in line with IMGT annotations, most TCR beta V segments showed up in productive rearrangements about 87% or about 30% of the time in an earlier analysis of 450 to 750 of the donors.

After removal of 5 bases from V and 2 bases from J, the junction retains 3 bases not matched to a gene. The CDR3 contains 13 residues, cysteine and phenylalanine counted. Only CDR3 DNA is held: 39 bases, read in frame from base 1. In the germline V gene (reference sequence), CDR1 corresponds to SEHNR and CDR2 to FQNEAQ. The cohort comprised more than 550 healthy bone marrow donors. At the time of sampling, every cohort member was nominally healthy, though immune exposures that went unrecorded were likely present. The donor was CMV seropositive and was included in the group of 250 to 300 seropositive cohort members. Every donor gave a peripheral blood sample, and the peripheral blood mononuclear cells from that sample were used for TCR beta sequencing. The Qiagen DNeasy Blood Extraction Kit was used to extract genomic DNA from the blood cell samples.

Sequenced sample: PBMCs. Recombination connected TRBV7-9 to TRBJ2-7; 7 of the junction bases match TRBD2. This sequence originates from a man in his fifties or sixties in good health and CMV-seropositive. The CDR3 has the sequence CASSTSGAYEQYF. The DNA is as follows: TGTGCCAGCAGCACCAGCGGGGCCTACGAGCAGTACTTC.